This T cell receptor (beta chain) was profiled in a study of CD8 T cells in ankylosing spondylitis. Whole-study findings and limits: According to the report, clones linked to the disease were significantly enriched in matched synovial fluid samples taken from ankylosing spondylitis patients. Some of these motif variants have turned up before, in reports on reactive arthritis synovial fluid and blood.

From the 5' RACE reads, TCRdb called clonotypes with MiXCR, one entry per CDR3 protein. The sample includes about 160,000 distinct CDR3 sequences, around 9.6% seen only once; the top ten take about 16%. This clonotype was picked up many times. Its antigen remains unidentified. There are 15 residues in the CDR3. The V end was cut by 0 bases, the J end by 2 bases, with 12 bases between. Germline CDR1 reads GTSNPN; CDR2 reads SVGIG (reference sequence). The sample was blood, either unsorted or a sorted T cell fraction (not recorded which). The rearrangement joins TRBV30 to TRBJ2-3, with D maybe TRBD2 (7 bases). The receptor comes from a female donor with ankylosing spondylitis or in good health (not recorded which). In DNA form, the CDR3 reads TGTGCCTGGAGTGTAGGGCGGGGGCACACAGATACGCAGTATTTT. Protein: CAWSVGRGHTDTQYF. Supplemented by reference TRBV30 and TRBJ2-3, the full variable domain reads SQTIHQWPATLVQPVGSPLSLECTVEGTSNPNLYWYRQAAGRGLQLLFYSVGIGQISSEVPQNLSASRPQDRQFILSSKKLLLSDSGFYLCAWSVGRGHTDTQYFGPGTRLTVL.